Given below is one T cell receptor beta chain in context. This clonotype appeared a few times. The specificity of this receptor is unknown. The record has no base qualities; no much larger clone is one base away. This sample was taken from a study of T-cell reconstitution after alpha-beta-depleted transplantation in children (dated by TCRdb to about 2016). For the wider study: Using TCR repertoire profiling, the study quantitatively followed how T-cell immune reconstitution unfolded in children after TCRalphabeta/CD19-depleted allogeneic hematopoietic cell transplantation.

The investigation overall reported the following: Apparently early alphabetaT-cell count recovery about two months after transplant reportedly relied on only several hundred rapidly expanded clones derived from non-depleted graft cells. In some patients, the high TCRbeta diversity seen at day 60 was put down to recipient T cells and intrathymic progenitors that had survived conditioning. The frequencies of hyperexpanded clones fell over the following months, and after one year, T-cell counts and TCRbeta diversity were mostly attributed to newly produced T cells.

The treatment or condition label, as the study defines it: allogeneic hematopoietic cell transplantation with graft depleted of TCRalphabeta T cells and CD19 B cells. Transplant recipients were children who received TCRalphabeta/CD19-depleted allogeneic hematopoietic cell grafts. To prepare the library, PCR was applied. Instrument on record: Illumina HiSeq 2500. TCR library preparation used molecular barcoding, with unique molecular identifiers applied to normalize quantification of the TCRbeta repertoire. TCRdb reprocessing: public reads trimmed at Q25 with fastp, clones called with MiXCR, in-frame beta chains kept. Each record represents a unique CDR3 protein, reported with the most common genes and DNA among its rows. The sample records about 98,000 distinct CDR3 sequences, less than 25% of which are singletons. In total, the top ten clones hold 20% to 25% of the sample. The source was PBMCs, collected before TCRalphabeta/CD19-depleted stem cell transplant. This TCR came from a boy between 2 and 10 years old with acute lymphoblastic leukemia, due to receive a stem cell transplant.

The nucleotide sequence reads TGTGCCAGCAGCGGGACTAGCGGAACCACCGGGGAGCTGTTTTTT. Translation gives CASSGTSGTTGELFF. Here the chain combines TRBV6-4 and TRBJ2-2; 11 nucleotides in the junction match TRBD2. The CDR3 contains 15 residues, cysteine and phenylalanine counted. Only the CDR3 part of the read is kept: 45 bases, read in frame from the first base. V trim: 6 bases; J trim: 4 bases; unmatched bases: 4. The germline V gene specifies MRHNA as CDR1 and SNTAGT as CDR2.